The entry that follows covers one T cell receptor beta chain sequence. Germline V gene sequence: CDR1 SGHAT, CDR2 FQDESV (reference sequence). CDR3 length equals 15 residues. The ends lost 0 bases at V and 3 bases at J; junction bases unmatched: 3. This specimen comes from a study of control samples from healthy donors and cancer patients. Generated by immunoSEQ multiplex PCR, the TCRdb table keeps only in-frame clones and is missing some. The top ten hold 3.6% of the sample, which has roughly 130,000 clones, over 85% seen once. The sample consisted of blood. The chain recombines TRBV11-1 with TRBJ2-7; 9 bases line up with TRBD1. The clonotype was recovered from a young man in good health. CDR3 residues: CASSLAGTGSYEQYF. The CDR3 DNA follows: TGTGCCAGCAGCTTAGCTGGGACAGGGAGCTACGAGCAGTACTTC.